This T cell receptor beta chain was obtained from a study of cytomegalovirus exposure and HLA in healthy donors. Background on the study: T cells numbering about 179 million yielded 100 million to 120 million unique TCR beta sequences in an earlier analysis.

In the PCR, 60 Vbeta and 13 Jbeta primers were used. This table comes from immunoSEQ multiplex PCR, and its TCRdb copy is limited to in-frame clones, with some not included. The sample records 75,000 to 95,000 clones, approximately 66% being singletons. This CDR3 region has 13 residues. Germline V gene sequence: CDR1 SGHVS, CDR2 FQNEAQ. The source material was PBMCs. The chain carries TRBV7-8 and TRBJ2-5; weak D call: TRBD2 (6 bases). The end of the DNA aligns better with TRBJ2-7, so the J call may be wrong. This receptor was identified in a young man in good health and CMV-seronegative. Here the CDR3 DNA reads TGTGCCAGCAGCTTAGTGGGACTTTACGAGCAGTACTTC. Its protein product is CASSLVGLYEQYF.